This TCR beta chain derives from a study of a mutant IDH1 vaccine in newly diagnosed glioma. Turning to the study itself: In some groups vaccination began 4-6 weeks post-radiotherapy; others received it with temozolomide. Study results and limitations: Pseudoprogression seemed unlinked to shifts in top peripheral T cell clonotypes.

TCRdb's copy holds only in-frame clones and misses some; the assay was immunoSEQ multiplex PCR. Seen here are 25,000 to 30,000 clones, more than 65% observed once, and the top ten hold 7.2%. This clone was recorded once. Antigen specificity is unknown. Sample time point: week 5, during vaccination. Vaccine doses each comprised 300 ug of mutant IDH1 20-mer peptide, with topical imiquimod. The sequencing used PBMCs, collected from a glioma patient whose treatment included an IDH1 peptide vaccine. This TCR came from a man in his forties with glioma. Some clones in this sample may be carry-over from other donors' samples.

The CDR3 DNA reads TGTGCCAGCAGTGCTGACTCCTTCTTCTCCTACAATGAGCAGTTCTTC. It translates to CASSADSFFSYNEQFF. The chain combines TRBV25-1 with TRBJ2-1; no firm D call. The CDR3 contains 16 residues. Germline-derived CDR1 and CDR2 are MGHDK and SYGVNS. Deletions cut 4 bases from V and 0 bases from J, with 13 bases between.